This TCR beta chain stems from a study of shared clonotypes between healthy human individuals. Points from the study as a whole: Generation of non-shared clonotypes was less probable than generation of clonotypes shared by all four donors. Across subsets, estimated richness was generally greater for naive than for memory populations. For sorted subsets, rarefaction showed incomplete sequencing despite large depth.

Germline assignment: CDR1 SGHRS and CDR2 YFSETQ. This CDR3 comprises 15 residues. V was shortened by 0 bases and J by 4 bases, with 13 bases between the two germline ends. Of note for this clone: What it recognizes is unknown.

Sequenced by immunoSEQ multiplex PCR; TCRdb stores in-frame clones only, minus some. In the table there are some 1,100,000 clones, more than 75% of which are singletons. A split of CD4+ cells into CD45RA+ naive and CD45RA-negative memory subsets was performed. The chain combines TRBV5-1 with TRBJ2-5, with D possibly TRBD2 on 7 matching bases. The clonotype comes from a man aged 18 to 29 in good health. Some clones in this sample may be carry-over from other donors' samples. The sample comprised memory CD4+ T cells from PBMCs. Subset: CD45RA-negative fraction. The CDR3 region is CASSLEGGNRETQYF. CDR3 coding DNA: TGCGCCAGCAGCTTGGAGGGGGGGAATAGAGAGACCCAGTACTTC.